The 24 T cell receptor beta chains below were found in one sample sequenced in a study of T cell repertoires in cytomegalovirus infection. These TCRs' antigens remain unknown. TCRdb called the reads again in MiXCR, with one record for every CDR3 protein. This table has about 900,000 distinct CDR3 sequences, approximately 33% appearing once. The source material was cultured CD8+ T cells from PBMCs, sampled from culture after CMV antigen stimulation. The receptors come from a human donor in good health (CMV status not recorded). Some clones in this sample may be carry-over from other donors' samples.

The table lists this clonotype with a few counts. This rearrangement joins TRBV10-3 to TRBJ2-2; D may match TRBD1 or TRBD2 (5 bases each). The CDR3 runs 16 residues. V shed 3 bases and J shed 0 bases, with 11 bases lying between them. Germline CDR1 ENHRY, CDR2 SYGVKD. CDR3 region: CAISEVGESNTGELFF. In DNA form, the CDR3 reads TGTGCCATCAGTGAAGTGGGGGAATCGAACACCGGGGAGCTGTTTTTT.

The CDR3 is CASSEAYKANYGYTF. CDR3 in DNA: TGTGCCAGCAGTGAGGCGTACAAGGCTAACTATGGCTACACCTTC. The genes are TRBV6-4 and TRBJ1-2; D ambiguous. Germline V CDR1 and CDR2: MRHNA, SNTAGT. Trimming pared 3 bases from V and 0 bases from J, leaving 11 bases between. This CDR3 is 15 amino acids long.

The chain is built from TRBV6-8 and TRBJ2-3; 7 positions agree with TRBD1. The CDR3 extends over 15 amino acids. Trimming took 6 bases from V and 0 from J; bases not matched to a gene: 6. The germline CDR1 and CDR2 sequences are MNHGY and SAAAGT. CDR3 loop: CASSLTGRSTDTQYF. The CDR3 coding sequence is TGTGCCAGCAGCCTGACAGGGAGAAGCACAGATACGCAGTATTTT.

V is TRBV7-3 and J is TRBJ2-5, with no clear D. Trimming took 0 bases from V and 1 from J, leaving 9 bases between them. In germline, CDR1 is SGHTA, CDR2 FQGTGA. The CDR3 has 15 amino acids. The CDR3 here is CASSLTGSLQETQYF. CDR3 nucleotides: TGTGCCAGCAGCTTAACGGGCAGTCTCCAAGAGACCCAGTACTTC.

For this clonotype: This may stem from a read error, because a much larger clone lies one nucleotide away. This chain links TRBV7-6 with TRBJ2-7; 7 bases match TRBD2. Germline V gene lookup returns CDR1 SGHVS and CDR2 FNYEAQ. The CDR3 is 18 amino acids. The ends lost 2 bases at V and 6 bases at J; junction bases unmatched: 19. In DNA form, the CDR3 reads TGTGCCAGCAGCTTAAGTGCGGAGGGTAAGGGAGCGGGGAGCGAGCAGTACGTC. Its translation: CASSLSAEGKGAGSEQYV.

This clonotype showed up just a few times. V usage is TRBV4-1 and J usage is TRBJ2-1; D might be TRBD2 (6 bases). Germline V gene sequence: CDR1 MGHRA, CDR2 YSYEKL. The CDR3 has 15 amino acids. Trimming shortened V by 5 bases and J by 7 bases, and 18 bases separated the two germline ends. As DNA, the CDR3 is TGCGCCAGCAGCGGAGGGAGACTCTGGGGTAATGAGCAGTTCTTC. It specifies CASSGGRLWGNEQFF.

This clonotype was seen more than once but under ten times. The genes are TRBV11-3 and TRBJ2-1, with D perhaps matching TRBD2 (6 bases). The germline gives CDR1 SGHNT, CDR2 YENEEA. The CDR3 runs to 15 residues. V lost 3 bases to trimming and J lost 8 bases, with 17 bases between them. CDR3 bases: TGTGCCAGCAGCTTGGGAAGGGGCGGGGCACATGAGCAGTTCTTC. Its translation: CASSLGRGGAHEQFF.

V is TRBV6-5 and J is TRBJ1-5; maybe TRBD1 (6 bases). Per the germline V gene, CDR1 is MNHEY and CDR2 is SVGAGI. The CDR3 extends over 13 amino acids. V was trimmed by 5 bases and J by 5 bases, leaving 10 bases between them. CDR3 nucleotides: TGTGCCAGCAGTCACAGGGTTGATCAGCCCCAGCATTTT. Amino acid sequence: CASSHRVDQPQHF.

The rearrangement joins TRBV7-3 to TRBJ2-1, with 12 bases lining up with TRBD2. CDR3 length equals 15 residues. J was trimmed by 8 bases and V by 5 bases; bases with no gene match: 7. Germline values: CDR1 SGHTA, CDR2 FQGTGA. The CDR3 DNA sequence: TGTGCCAGCAGCCCTAGCGGGGGGGCCTATGATGAGCAGTTCTTC. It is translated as CASSPSGGAYDEQFF.

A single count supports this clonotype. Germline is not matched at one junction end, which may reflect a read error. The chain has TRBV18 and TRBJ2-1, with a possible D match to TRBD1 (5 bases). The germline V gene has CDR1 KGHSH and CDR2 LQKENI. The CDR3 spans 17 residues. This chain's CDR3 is CVSSPHPPDRLGHEQFF. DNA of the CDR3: TGTGTCAGCTCACCGCACCCCCCCGACAGACTCGGCCATGAGCAGTTCTTC.

CDR3 in DNA: TGCGCCAGCAGCCAAGTGCAAGTGAGCTATAATTCACCCCTCCACTTT. This translates into CASSQVQVSYNSPLHF. This chain connects TRBV4-1 to TRBJ1-6; D is uncertain. This CDR3 is 16 amino acids long. Germline V gene lookup returns CDR1 MGHRA and CDR2 YSYEKL. V dropped 1 base and J dropped 3 bases, with 10 bases sitting between them.

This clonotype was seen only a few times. In DNA, the CDR3 is TGTGCCAGCAGCCAAGAAGCGGGGGGGGCCGCCAATGAGCAGTTCTTC. It translates to CASSQEAGGAANEQFF. The chain has TRBV4-2 and TRBJ2-1, with 10 positions matching TRBD2. The length of the CDR3 is 16 residues. Germline CDR1 is LGHNA and CDR2 is YNFKEQ. The J segment lost 6 bases and the V segment lost 0 bases, leaving 5 bases of the junction unmatched.

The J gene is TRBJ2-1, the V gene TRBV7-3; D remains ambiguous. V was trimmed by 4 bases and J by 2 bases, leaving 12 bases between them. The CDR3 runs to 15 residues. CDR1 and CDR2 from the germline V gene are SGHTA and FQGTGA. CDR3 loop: CASSSSWVPYNEQFF. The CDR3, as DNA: TGTGCCAGCAGCTCGTCGTGGGTCCCCTACAATGAGCAGTTCTTC.

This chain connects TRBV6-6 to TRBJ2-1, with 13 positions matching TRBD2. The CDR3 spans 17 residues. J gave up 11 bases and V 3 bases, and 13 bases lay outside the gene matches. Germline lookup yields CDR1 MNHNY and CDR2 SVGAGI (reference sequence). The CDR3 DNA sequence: TGTGCCAGCAGTTATACCCGGACTAGCGGGGGAGGGGGTAAGCAGTTCTTC. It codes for CASSYTRTSGGGGKQFF.

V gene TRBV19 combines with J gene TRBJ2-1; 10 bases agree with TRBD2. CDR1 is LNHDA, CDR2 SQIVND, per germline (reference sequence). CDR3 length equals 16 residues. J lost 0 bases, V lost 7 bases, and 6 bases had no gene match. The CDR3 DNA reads TGTGCCAGTACTCTAGCGGGGGACGACTCCTACAATGAGCAGTTCTTC. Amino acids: CASTLAGDDSYNEQFF.

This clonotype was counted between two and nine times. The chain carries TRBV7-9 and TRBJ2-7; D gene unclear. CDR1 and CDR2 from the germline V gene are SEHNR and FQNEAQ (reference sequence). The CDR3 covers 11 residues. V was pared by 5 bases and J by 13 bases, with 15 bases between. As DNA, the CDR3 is TGTGCCAGCAGCGGGCGGTCACCTGCATACTTC. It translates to CASSGRSPAYF.

CDR3 region: CASSYLRSGYNEQFF. The CDR3 nucleotides read TGTGCCAGCAGTTATCTTCGGAGCGGCTACAATGAGCAGTTCTTC. J is TRBJ2-1 and V is TRBV6-2 or TRBV6-3, with D perhaps TRBD2 (5 bases). This CDR3 has 15 residues. Trimming shortened V by 3 bases and J by 3 bases, and 12 bases separated the two germline ends. Germline assignment: CDR1 MNHEY and CDR2 SVGEGT.

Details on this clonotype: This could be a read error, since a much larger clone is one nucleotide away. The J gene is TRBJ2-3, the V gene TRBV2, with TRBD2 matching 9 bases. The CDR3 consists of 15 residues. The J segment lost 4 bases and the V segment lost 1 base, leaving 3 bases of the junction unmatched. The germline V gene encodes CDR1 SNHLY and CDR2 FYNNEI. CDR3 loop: CASSEVRGGADTQYF. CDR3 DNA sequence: TGTGCCAGCAGTGAAGTGCGCGGGGGGGCAGATACGCAGTATTTT.

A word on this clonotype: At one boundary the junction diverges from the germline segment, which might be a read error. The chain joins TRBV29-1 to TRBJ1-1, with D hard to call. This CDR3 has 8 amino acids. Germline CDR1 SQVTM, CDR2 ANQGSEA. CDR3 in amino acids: CSVEDRKF. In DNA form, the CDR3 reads TGCAGCGTTGAAGACAGGAAATTT.

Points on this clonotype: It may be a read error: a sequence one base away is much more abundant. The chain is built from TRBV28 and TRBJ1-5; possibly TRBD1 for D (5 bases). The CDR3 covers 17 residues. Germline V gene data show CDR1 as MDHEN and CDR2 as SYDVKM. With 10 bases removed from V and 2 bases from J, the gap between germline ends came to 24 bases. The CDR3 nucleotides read TGTGCCAACAGACCAACCTCATCAGGGTCGGGCAATCAGCCCCAGCATTTT. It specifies CANRPTSSGSGNQPQHF.

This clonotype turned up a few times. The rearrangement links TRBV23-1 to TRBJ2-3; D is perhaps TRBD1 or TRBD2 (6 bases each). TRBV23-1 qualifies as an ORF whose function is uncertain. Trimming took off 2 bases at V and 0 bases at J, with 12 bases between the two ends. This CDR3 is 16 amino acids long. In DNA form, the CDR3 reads TGCGCCAGCAGTCAACCCTGGGGGGCGAGCACAGATACGCAGTATTTT. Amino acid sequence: CASSQPWGASTDTQYF.

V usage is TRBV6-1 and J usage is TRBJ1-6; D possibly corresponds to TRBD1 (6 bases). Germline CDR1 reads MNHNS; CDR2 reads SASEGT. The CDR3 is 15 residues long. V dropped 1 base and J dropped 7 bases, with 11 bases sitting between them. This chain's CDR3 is CASSEVGTTNSPLHF. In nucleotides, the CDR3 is TGTGCCAGCAGTGAAGTCGGGACAACAAATTCACCCCTCCACTTT.

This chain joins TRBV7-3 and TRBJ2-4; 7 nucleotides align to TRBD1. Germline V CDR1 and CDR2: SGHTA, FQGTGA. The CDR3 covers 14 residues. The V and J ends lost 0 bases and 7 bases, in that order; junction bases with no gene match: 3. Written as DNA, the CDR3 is TGTGCCAGCAGCTTAACGGGACAGACTAACATTCAGTACTTC. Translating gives CASSLTGQTNIQYF.

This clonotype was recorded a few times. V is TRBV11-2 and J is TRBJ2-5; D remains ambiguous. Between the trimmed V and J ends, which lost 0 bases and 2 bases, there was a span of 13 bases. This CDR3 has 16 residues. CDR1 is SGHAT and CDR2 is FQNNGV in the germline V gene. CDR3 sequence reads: CASSLDHLTRQETQYF. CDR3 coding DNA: TGTGCCAGCAGCTTAGATCATCTGACAAGACAAGAGACCCAGTACTTC.